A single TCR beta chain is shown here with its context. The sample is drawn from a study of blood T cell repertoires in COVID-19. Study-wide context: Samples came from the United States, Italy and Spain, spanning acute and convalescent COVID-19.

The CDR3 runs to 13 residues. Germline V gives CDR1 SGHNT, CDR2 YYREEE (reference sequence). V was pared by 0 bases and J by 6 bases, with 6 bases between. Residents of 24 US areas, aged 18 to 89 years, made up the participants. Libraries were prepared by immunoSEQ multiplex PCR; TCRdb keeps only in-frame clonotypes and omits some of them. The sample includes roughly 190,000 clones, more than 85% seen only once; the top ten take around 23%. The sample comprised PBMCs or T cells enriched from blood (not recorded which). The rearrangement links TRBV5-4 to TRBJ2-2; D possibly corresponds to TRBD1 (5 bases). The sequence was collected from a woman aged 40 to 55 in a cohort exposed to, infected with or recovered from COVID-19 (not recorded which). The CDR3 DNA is TGTGCCAGCAGCTTGGGGGGCTCCGGGGAGCTGTTTTTT. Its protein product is CASSLGGSGELFF.